This T cell receptor beta chain was sequenced for a study of CD8+ T cells in alopecia areata. Findings and caveats of the study: An increase in clonality over normal scalp was evident in lesional scalp, especially alopecia totalis/universalis. Among the cells sequenced in scalp samples are also the resident alphabeta T cells of normal skin. Sharing of TCR sequences between patients (possibly for HLA-related reasons) was less clear than in mice.

CDR3 length: 16 residues. V lost 5 bases, J lost 4 bases, and 6 bases stayed unmatched. Germline V gives CDR1 SEHNR, CDR2 FQNEAQ (reference sequence). In the case of this clone: Its antigen is as yet unknown.

The sequencing template was cDNA reverse transcribed from extracted RNA. The data were produced by immunoSEQ multiplex PCR, yet TCRdb's version contains in-frame clones alone and is incomplete. Among some 150,000 clones listed, 62% were seen once. The chain carries TRBV7-9 and TRBJ2-3; 13 bases align to TRBD2. Sequencing input: CD8+ T cells sorted from blood. The TCR sequence derives from a human donor in good health. CDR3 sequence (DNA): TGTGCCAGCAGCGTAGGGACTAGCGGGACTTCAGATACGCAGTATTTT. This encodes CASSVGTSGTSDTQYF.